Listed below are T cell receptor beta chains from one sample, sequenced in a study of OX40 agonist ivuxolimab in advanced cancers. The method was immunoSEQ multiplex PCR; TCRdb's version includes in-frame clones alone and lacks a portion of them. The top ten clones hold about 8.2% of a sample with around 72,000 clones, around 82% of them seen once. The starting material was CD4+ or CD8+ T cells sorted from blood, obtained in a trial of the OX40 agonist ivuxolimab. These receptors came from an adult with an advanced solid tumor such as melanoma, head and neck, liver or kidney cancer. Both conserved end residues are part of each CDR3. A D gene is named only where the DNA matches it firmly. A clone size is listed for some rows: how often the clone was seen (once, few, many), or a class if it is expanded.

NA	TRBV5-1	TRBJ1-4	NA	CASSLAGANEKLFF	TGCGCCAGCAGCTTGGCCGGCGCTAATGAAAAACTGTTTTTT
NA	TRBV11-1	TRBJ1-1	NA	CASSPGTKVNTEAFF	TGTGCCAGCAGTCCCGGGACAAAGGTGAACACTGAAGCTTTCTTT
NA	TRBV11-3	TRBJ1-6	NA	CASSPGGNSPLHF	TGTGCCAGCAGCCCGGGGGGGAATTCACCCCTCCACTTT
NA	TRBV5-6	TRBJ1-2	few	CASSEGYNYGYTF	TGTGCCAGCAGTGAAGGATATAACTATGGCTACACCTTC
TRBD1	TRBV5-1	TRBJ2-3	NA	CASSLGDSLTDTQYF	TGCGCCAGCAGCTTGGGGGACAGCCTCACAGATACGCAGTATTTT
NA	TRBV7-3	TRBJ2-2	NA	CASSLRVARGNTGELFF	TGTGCCAGCAGCTTAAGGGTGGCGCGGGGTAACACCGGGGAGCTGTTTTTT
NA	TRBV10-1	TRBJ2-3	NA	CASSSKPADTQYF	TGCGCCAGCAGTTCCAAGCCGGCGGATACGCAGTATTTT
NA	TRBV28	TRBJ1-2	NA	CASRGADNYGYTF	TGTGCCAGCAGAGGAGCTGATAACTATGGCTACACCTTC
TRBD1	TRBV19	TRBJ2-5	NA	CASSPRTGGETQYF	TGTGCCAGTAGTCCCCGGACAGGGGGGGAGACCCAGTACTTC
NA	TRBV4-2	TRBJ1-2	few	CASSPQEGNYGYTF	TGTGCCAGCAGCCCGCAGGAGGGTAACTATGGCTACACCTTC
TRBD1	TRBV29-1	TRBJ1-5	NA	CSAGQGGGSNQPQHF	TGCAGCGCCGGACAGGGGGGTGGAAGCAATCAGCCCCAGCATTTT
TRBD2	TRBV4-1	TRBJ2-2	NA	CASSQDLLPREGELFF	TGCGCCAGCAGCCAAGATCTTCTACCGCGGGAGGGGGAGCTGTTTTTT
NA	TRBV19	TRBJ1-2	NA	CASSTLSDYGYTF	TGTGCCAGTAGTACGCTTTCAGATTATGGCTACACCTTC
TRBD1	TRBV11-2	TRBJ1-1	NA	CASSAGGRITEAFF	TGTGCCAGCAGCGCAGGGGGGAGGATCACTGAAGCTTTCTTT
TRBD1	TRBV5-5	TRBJ2-7	NA	CARSQWAGGPYEQYF	TGTGCCAGAAGCCAGTGGGCAGGGGGACCCTACGAGCAGTACTTC
NA	TRBV27	TRBJ1-2	NA	CASRTQGRGRNYGYTF	TGTGCCAGCAGAACGCAGGGGAGGGGACGTAACTATGGCTACACCTTC
NA	TRBV21-1	TRBJ1-2	NA	CASSNPTVPYGYTF	TGTGCCAGCAGCAATCCGACAGTGCCCTATGGCTACACCTTC
NA	TRBV2	TRBJ2-3	NA	CASRRSGTNTDTQYF	TGTGCCAGCAGGAGAAGCGGGACAAACACAGATACGCAGTATTTT
NA	TRBV6-5	TRBJ1-6	few	CASSIIGNSPLHF	TGTGCCAGCAGTATAATAGGGAATTCACCCCTCCACTTT
NA	TRBV25-1	TRBJ1-3	few	CAITYTGAANFSGNTIYF	TGTGCCATCACCTATACGGGCGCCGCGAATTTCTCTGGAAACACCATATATTTT
TRBD1	TRBV27	TRBJ1-2	NA	CASSSLQGAGYGYTF	TGTGCCAGCAGTTCCCTACAGGGGGCGGGCTATGGCTACACCTTC
TRBD2	TRBV6-5	TRBJ2-1	once	CASNSGTSLNEQFF	TGTGCCAGCAATTCCGGGACTAGTCTCAATGAGCAGTTCTTC
NA	TRBV5-1	TRBJ2-2	NA	CASSLLLRTNTGELFF	TGCGCCAGCAGCTTGCTTCTCAGGACCAACACCGGGGAGCTGTTTTTT
NA	TRBV19	TRBJ1-3	NA	CASSAGAGNTIYF	TGTGCCAGTAGTGCTGGGGCCGGAAACACCATATATTTT
TRBD1	TRBV5-1	TRBJ2-3	NA	CASSVKPGTGGTDTQYF	TGCGCCAGCAGCGTAAAACCCGGGACAGGGGGCACAGATACGCAGTATTTT
NA	TRBV6-5	TRBJ1-3	few	CASSYSGGEGNTIYF	TGTGCCAGCAGTTACTCGGGAGGGGAGGGAAACACCATATATTTT
NA	TRBV18	TRBJ2-7	NA	CASSPRDTGGYEQYF	TGTGCCAGCTCACCGCGGGACACTGGAGGTTACGAGCAGTACTTC
TRBD1	TRBV28	TRBJ1-2	NA	CASSLTGEGGYTF	TGTGCCAGCAGTTTAACAGGGGAGGGTGGCTACACCTTC
TRBD2	TRBV19	TRBJ2-2	NA	CASSIDNLAGDLTGELFF	TGTGCCAGTAGTATAGATAACCTAGCGGGAGATCTCACCGGGGAGCTGTTTTTT
TRBD2	TRBV15	TRBJ2-3	NA	CATSVGLAGSTDTQYF	TGTGCCACCAGCGTCGGACTAGCGGGGAGCACAGATACGCAGTATTTT
TRBD1	TRBV30	TRBJ1-1	NA	CAWSHRLTGGLGTEAFF	TGTGCCTGGAGTCACCGACTGACAGGGGGTCTAGGGACTGAAGCTTTCTTT
TRBD1	TRBV19	TRBJ2-5	NA	CASSIAGTGVPAETQYF	TGTGCCAGTAGTATCGCCGGGACAGGGGTTCCTGCGGAGACCCAGTACTTC
NA	TRBV6-5	TRBJ1-3	large	CASKIQGSGNTIYF	TGTGCCAGCAAGATACAGGGATCCGGAAACACCATATATTTT
TRBD1	TRBV18	TRBJ2-2	NA	CASSRTGNGELFF	TGTGCCAGCTCACGGACAGGGAACGGGGAGCTGTTTTTT
TRBD2	TRBV29-1	TRBJ2-2	NA	CSVEGRTSGTTGELFF	TGCAGCGTTGAAGGGAGGACTAGCGGGACCACCGGGGAGCTGTTTTTT
NA	TRBV5-4	TRBJ2-3	few	CASSTSRVISTDTQYF	TGTGCCAGCAGCACCTCCAGGGTTATTAGCACAGATACGCAGTATTTT
NA	TRBV19	TRBJ1-2	few	CASSIEGPSGGYTF	TGTGCCAGTAGTATAGAGGGGCCCTCGGGTGGCTACACCTTC
TRBD1	TRBV11-2	TRBJ1-6	once	CASSSQGNSPLHF	TGTGCCAGCAGCTCACAGGGGAATTCACCCCTCCACTTT
NA	TRBV19	TRBJ1-5	NA	CASSILRQGNQPQHF	TGTGCCAGTAGTATTTTGAGACAGGGCAATCAGCCCCAGCATTTT
TRBD2	TRBV19	TRBJ2-1	few	CASTGTSGRVNEQFF	TGTGCCAGTACCGGGACTAGCGGGAGAGTAAATGAGCAGTTCTTC
NA	TRBV10-3	TRBJ2-2	NA	CASGESNTGELFF	TGTGCCTCGGGGGAGTCCAACACCGGGGAGCTGTTTTTT
NA	TRBV6-6	TRBJ2-3	once	CASRKDSQGRNTQYF	TGTGCCAGCAGAAAGGACAGTCAAGGGAGGAATACGCAGTATTTT
TRBD1	TRBV6-1	TRBJ1-2	few	CATGTVYTF	TGTGCCACAGGGACAGTTTACACCTTC
NA	TRBV19	TRBJ1-3	few	CASTHSGNTIYF	TGTGCCAGTACCCATAGTGGAAACACCATATATTTT
TRBD1	TRBV5-1	TRBJ2-5	once	CASSLGTGMVQETQYF	TGCGCCAGCAGCCTAGGGACAGGGATGGTCCAGGAGACCCAGTACTTC
TRBD1	TRBV27	TRBJ2-1	NA	CASRTTDRGYSHNEQFF	TGTGCCAGCCGTACGACAGACAGGGGCTATTCACACAATGAGCAGTTCTTC
NA	TRBV18	TRBJ2-5	NA	CASSPIRDQETQYF	TGTGCCAGCTCACCAATCAGGGATCAAGAGACCCAGTACTTC
NA	TRBV9	TRBJ2-1	NA	CASSVGSYNEQFF	TGTGCCAGCAGCGTAGGTAGTTACAATGAGCAGTTCTTC
TRBD1	TRBV4-2	TRBJ1-4	once	CASSQRRTGRQGPNEKLFF	TGTGCCAGCAGCCAACGCAGGACAGGGCGCCAAGGCCCGAATGAAAAACTGTTTTTT
NA	TRBV2	TRBJ1-2	NA	CASSFYSNYGYTF	TGTGCCAGCAGCTTCTACAGTAACTATGGCTACACCTTC